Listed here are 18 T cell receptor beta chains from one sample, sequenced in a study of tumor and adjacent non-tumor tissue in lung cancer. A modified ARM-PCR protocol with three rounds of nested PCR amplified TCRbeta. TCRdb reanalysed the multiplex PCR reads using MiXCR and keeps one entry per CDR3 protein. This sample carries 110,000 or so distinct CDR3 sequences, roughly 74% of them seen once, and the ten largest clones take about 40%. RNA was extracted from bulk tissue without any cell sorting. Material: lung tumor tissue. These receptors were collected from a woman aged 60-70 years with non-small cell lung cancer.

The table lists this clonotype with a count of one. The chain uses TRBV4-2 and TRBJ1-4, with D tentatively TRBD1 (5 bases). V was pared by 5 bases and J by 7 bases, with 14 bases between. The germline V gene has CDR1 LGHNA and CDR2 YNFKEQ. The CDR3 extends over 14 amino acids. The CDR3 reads CASSAQGSLEKLFF. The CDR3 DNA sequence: TGTGCCAGCAGCGCGCAGGGATCCCTTGAAAAACTGTTTTTT.

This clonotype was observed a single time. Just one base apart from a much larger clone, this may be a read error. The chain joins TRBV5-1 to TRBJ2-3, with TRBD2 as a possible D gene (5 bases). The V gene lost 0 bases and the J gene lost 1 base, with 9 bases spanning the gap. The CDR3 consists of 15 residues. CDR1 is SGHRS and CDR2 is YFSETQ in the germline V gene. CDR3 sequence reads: CASSLAPEGTDTQYF. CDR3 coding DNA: TGCGCCAGCAGCTTGGCCCCGGAGGGCACAGATACGCAGTATTTT.

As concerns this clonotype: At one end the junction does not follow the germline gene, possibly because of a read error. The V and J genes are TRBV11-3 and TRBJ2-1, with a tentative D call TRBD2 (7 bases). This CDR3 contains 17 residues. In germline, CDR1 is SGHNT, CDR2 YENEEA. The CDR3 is CTSSLELTSRGHNEQFF. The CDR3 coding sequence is TGTACCAGTAGCTTAGAGTTGACTAGCAGGGGCCACAATGAGCAGTTCTTC. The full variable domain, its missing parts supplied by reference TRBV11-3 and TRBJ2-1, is EAGVVQSPRYKIIEKKQPVAFWCNPISGHNTLYWYLQNLGQGPELLIRYENEEAVDDSQLPKDRFSAERLKGVDSTLKIQPAELGDSAVYLCTSSLELTSRGHNEQFFGPGTRLTVL.

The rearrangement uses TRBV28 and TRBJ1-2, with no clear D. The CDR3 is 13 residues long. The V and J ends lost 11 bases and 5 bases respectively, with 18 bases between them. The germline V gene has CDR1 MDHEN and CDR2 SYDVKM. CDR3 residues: CAALVDPRYGYTF. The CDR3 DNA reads TGTGCCGCCCTAGTGGATCCCCGTTATGGCTACACCTTC.

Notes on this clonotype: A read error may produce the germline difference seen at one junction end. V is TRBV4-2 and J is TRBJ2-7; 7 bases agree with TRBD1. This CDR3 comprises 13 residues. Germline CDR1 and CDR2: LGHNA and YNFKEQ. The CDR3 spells CPSRLGQTHEQCF. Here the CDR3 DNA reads TGTCCCAGCAGATTGGGACAGACCCACGAGCAGTGCTTC.

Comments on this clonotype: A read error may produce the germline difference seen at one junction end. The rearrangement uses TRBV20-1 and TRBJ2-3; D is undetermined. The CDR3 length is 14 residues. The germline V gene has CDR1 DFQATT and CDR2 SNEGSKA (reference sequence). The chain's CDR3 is CSARLPLTTYTQYF. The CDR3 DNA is TGCAGTGCACGTCTTCCTCTTACCACATATACGCAGTATTTT.

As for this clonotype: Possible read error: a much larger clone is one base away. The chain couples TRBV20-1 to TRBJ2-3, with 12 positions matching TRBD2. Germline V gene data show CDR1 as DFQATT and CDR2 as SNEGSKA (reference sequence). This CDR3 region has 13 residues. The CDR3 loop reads CNALGLAGDTQYF. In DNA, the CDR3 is TGCAATGCCCTAGGACTAGCGGGGGATACGCAGTATTTT.

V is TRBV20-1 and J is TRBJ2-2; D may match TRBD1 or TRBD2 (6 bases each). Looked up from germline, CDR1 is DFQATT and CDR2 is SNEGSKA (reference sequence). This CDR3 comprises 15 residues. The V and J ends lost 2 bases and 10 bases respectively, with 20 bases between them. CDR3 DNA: TGCAGTGCTAGATATCCACAGGGAGGTGCCGTGGAGCTGTTTTTT. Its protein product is CSARYPQGGAVELFF.

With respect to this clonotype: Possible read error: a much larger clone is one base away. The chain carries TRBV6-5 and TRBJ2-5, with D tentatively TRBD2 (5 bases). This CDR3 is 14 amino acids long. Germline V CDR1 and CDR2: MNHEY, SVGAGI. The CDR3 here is CASSYSSSEETLYF. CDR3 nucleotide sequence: TGTGCCAGCAGTTACTCGAGTAGCGAGGAGACCCTGTACTTC.

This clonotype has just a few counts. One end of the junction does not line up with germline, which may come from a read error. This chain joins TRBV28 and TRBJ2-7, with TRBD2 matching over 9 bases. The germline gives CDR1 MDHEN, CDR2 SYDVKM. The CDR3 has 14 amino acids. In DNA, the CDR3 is TGTGCCAGCACCCGGACTAGCGTGGGATACGAGCAATACTTC. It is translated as CASTRTSVGYEQYF.

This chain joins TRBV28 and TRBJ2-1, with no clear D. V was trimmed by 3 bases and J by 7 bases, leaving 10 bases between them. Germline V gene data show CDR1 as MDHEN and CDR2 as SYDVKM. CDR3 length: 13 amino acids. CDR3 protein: CASSLARWNEQFF. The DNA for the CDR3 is TGTGCCAGCAGTTTGGCACGCTGGAATGAGCAGTTCTTC.

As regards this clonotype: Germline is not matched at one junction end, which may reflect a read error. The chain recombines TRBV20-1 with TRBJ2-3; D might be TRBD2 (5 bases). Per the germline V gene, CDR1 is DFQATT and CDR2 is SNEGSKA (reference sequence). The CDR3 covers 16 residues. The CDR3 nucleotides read TGCAGTGCTCACTCGGGGTGGGGATCTAGCACACATACGCGGTATTTT. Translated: CSAHSGWGSSTHTRYF.

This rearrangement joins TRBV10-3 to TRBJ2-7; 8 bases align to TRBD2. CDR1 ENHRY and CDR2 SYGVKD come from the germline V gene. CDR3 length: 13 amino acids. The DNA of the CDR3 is TGTTCCACCCAGTTATCGGGAGGGCCCGGTCTGTACTTC. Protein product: CSTQLSGGPGLYF.

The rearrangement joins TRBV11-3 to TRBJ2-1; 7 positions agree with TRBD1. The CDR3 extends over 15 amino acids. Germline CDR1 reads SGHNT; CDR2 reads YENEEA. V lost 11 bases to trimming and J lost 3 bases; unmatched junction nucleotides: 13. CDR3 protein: CAYSLGGQVYNEQFF. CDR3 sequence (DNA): TGTGCCTACAGCTTAGGAGGACAGGTCTACAATGAGCAGTTCTTC.

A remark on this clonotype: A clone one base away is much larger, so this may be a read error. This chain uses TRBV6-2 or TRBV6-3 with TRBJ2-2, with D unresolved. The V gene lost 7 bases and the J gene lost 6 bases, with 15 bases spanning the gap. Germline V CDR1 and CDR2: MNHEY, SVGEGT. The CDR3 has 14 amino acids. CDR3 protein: CASISPSTSGELFF. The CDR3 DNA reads TGTGCCAGCATCTCTCCGTCCACGTCCGGGGAGCTGTTTTTT.

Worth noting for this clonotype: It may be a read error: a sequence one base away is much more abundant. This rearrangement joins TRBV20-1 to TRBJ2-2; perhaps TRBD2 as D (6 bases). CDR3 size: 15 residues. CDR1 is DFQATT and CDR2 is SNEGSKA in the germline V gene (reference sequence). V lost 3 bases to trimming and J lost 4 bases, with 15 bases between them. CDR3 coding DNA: TGCAGTGCTAGGATCGGGTCTAGCGTCACCGGGGAGCTGTTTTTT. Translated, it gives CSARIGSSVTGELFF.

The CDR3, as DNA: TGTGCCAGCAGCCAAGAGGCGGTTGATGACACTGAAGCTTTCTTT. Residues: CASSQEAVDDTEAFF. The chain carries TRBV4-2 and TRBJ1-1; D remains unclear. V lost 0 bases and J lost 3, with 11 bases in between. CDR3 length equals 15 residues. Germline CDR1 and CDR2: LGHNA and YNFKEQ.

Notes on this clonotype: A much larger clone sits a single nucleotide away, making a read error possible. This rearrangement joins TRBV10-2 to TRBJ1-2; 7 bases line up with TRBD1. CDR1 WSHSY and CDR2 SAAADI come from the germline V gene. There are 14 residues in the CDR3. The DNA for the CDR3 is TGCGCCAGCGCAATGGGACAGTCTAACTATGGCTACGCCTTC. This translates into CASAMGQSNYGYAF.